A single sample is the source of the 13 T cell receptor beta chains below, sequenced in a study of shared clonotypes between healthy human individuals. Only in-frame clones appear in the TCRdb table, and some are missing; sequencing was by immunoSEQ multiplex PCR. This sample has about 2.4 million clones; approximately 92% occur once, and the top ten carry 0.11% to 0.15%. The material sequenced was naive CD4+ T cells sorted from blood. Subset of the sample: CD45RA+ positively selected. These TCRs come from a man aged 18 to 30 in good health.

This clone was counted only a few times. The chain recombines TRBV7-2 with TRBJ2-3; either TRBD1 or TRBD2 may supply D (7 bases each). Germline values: CDR1 SGHTA, CDR2 FQGNSA. Trimming removed 4 bases from V and 4 bases from J, with 21 bases in between. This CDR3 has 17 residues. CDR3 in amino acids: CASSSGPGRGQADTQYF. CDR3 nucleotides: TGTGCCAGCAGCTCCGGGCCGGGGAGGGGGCAGGCAGATACGCAGTATTTT.

The CDR3 DNA follows: TGTGCCAGCGGCCGGGACTCGGCGTATGGGGAAAAACTGTTTTTT. This sequence encodes CASGRDSAYGEKLFF. The chain is built from TRBV2 and TRBJ1-4; the D gene is possibly TRBD1 (5 bases). The CDR3 extends over 15 amino acids. Per the germline V gene, CDR1 is SNHLY and CDR2 is FYNNEI. Trimming cost V 8 bases and J 8 bases, with 21 bases left between them. The full variable domain, with the rest looked up from reference TRBV2 and TRBJ1-4, is EPEVTQTPSHQVTQMGQEVILRCVPISNHLYFYWYRQILGQKVEFLVSFYNNEISEKSEIFDDQFSVERPDGSNFTLKIRSTKLEDSAMYFCASGRDSAYGEKLFFGSGTQLSVL.

The chain couples TRBV5-1 to TRBJ1-1; 11 bases agree with TRBD1. The CDR3 totals 16 residues. V dropped 3 bases and J dropped 4; count of bases not matched to a gene: 8. CDR1 is SGHRS, CDR2 YFSETQ, per germline. In nucleotides, the CDR3 is TGCGCCAGCAGCTCACCCCTAGGACAGGGGGCCACTGAAGCTTTCTTT. Its protein product is CASSSPLGQGATEAFF.

The chain links TRBV11-2 to TRBJ2-5; 13 nucleotides match TRBD2. Germline values: CDR1 SGHAT, CDR2 FQNNGV. The junction had 7 bases not matched to a gene; V was cut back by 5 bases and J by 4 bases. The CDR3 is made up of 16 amino acids. Here the CDR3 DNA reads TGTGCCAGCAGCCCCGGACTAGCGGGAGTTTCAGAGACCCAGTACTTC. Its protein product is CASSPGLAGVSETQYF.

The chain employs TRBV29-1 and TRBJ1-5; no clear D. V dropped 4 bases and J dropped 3 bases, with 10 bases sitting between them. CDR3 size: 13 residues. CDR1 is SQVTM, CDR2 ANQGSEA, per germline. The CDR3 DNA reads as TGCAGCGTTGTGGCCGGGGACAATCAGCCCCAGCATTTT. It yields the protein CSVVAGDNQPQHF.

V and J are TRBV6-5 and TRBJ2-3, with 8 bases aligning to TRBD2. Germline V lookup: CDR1 MNHEY, CDR2 SVGAGI. CDR3 length equals 15 residues. The V gene end was trimmed by 5 bases and the J gene end by 6 bases; junction bases not matched to a gene: 10. Here the CDR3 reads CASSPRAGGGDTQYF. The CDR3 DNA is TGTGCCAGCAGTCCCCGGGCGGGAGGAGGCGATACGCAGTATTTT.

The J gene is TRBJ1-5, the V gene TRBV5-4; D gene uncertain. Germline V lookup: CDR1 SGHNT, CDR2 YYREEE (reference sequence). Trimming took off 0 bases at V and 2 bases at J, with 9 bases between the two ends. The CDR3 runs 15 residues. CDR3 in amino acids: CASSLEGRGNQPQHF. The CDR3 coding sequence is TGTGCCAGCAGCTTGGAGGGAAGAGGCAATCAGCCCCAGCATTTT.

On this clone: The same CDR3 arises from other DNA sequences in this sample as well. The chain joins TRBV28 to TRBJ1-2; a weak D match, TRBD1 (5 bases). Germline CDR1 is MDHEN and CDR2 is SYDVKM. V gave up 4 bases and J gave up 4 bases, with 7 bases separating them. This CDR3 contains 12 residues. CDR3 loop: CASSSTAYGYTF. CDR3 DNA sequence: TGTGCCAGCAGTTCGACAGCCTATGGCTACACCTTC.

The V gene is TRBV4-1, the J gene TRBJ1-2; D not resolved. This CDR3 region has 18 residues. V was shortened by 1 base and J by 2 bases, with 20 bases between the two germline ends. The germline gives CDR1 MGHRA, CDR2 YSYEKL. CDR3 protein: CASSQVAGLSPLNYGYTF. CDR3 DNA: TGCGCCAGCAGCCAAGTGGCCGGACTGTCGCCATTAAACTATGGCTACACCTTC.

The V and J genes are TRBV7-9 and TRBJ2-1; D remains unclear. The CDR3 is made up of 13 amino acids. The germline V and J ends were trimmed by 4 bases and 3 bases, with 7 bases remaining between them. Looked up from germline, CDR1 is SEHNR and CDR2 is FQNEAQ (reference sequence). CDR3 sequence (DNA): TGTGCCAGCAGCTCAGCCGACTACAATGAGCAGTTCTTC. This translates into CASSSADYNEQFF.

In its sample, this clone was seen once. V and J are TRBV27 and TRBJ2-3; 9 bases match TRBD2. Germline V gene lookup returns CDR1 MNHEY and CDR2 SMNVEV (reference sequence). J was trimmed by 2 bases and V by 6 bases; bases with no gene match: 9. CDR3 size: 16 residues. CDR3 residues: CASRRLAGPFTDTQYF. DNA of the CDR3: TGTGCCAGCAGGCGTCTAGCGGGACCCTTCACAGATACGCAGTATTTT.

The chain joins TRBV5-1 to TRBJ2-2; TRBD1 aligns across 9 bases. Germline values: CDR1 SGHRS, CDR2 YFSETQ. The CDR3 runs 16 residues. The ends lost 4 bases at V and 6 bases at J; junction bases unmatched: 10. The CDR3 region has the DNA TGCGCCAGCAGCGCTCCGGGACAGGGTTCCCCCGGGGAGCTGTTTTTT. It specifies CASSAPGQGSPGELFF.

The V and J genes are TRBV5-5 and TRBJ1-6; 7 bases align to TRBD1. The CDR3 has 14 amino acids. CDR1 SGHKS and CDR2 YYEKEE come from the germline V gene (reference sequence). J was trimmed by 5 bases and V by 6 bases; bases with no gene match: 5. CDR3 nucleotides: TGTGCCAGCACCCCGACAGGGAATAATTCACCCCTCCACTTT. As protein: CASTPTGNNSPLHF.